Below, 22 T cell receptor beta chains from the same sample are listed, as sequenced in a study of blood T cell repertoires in COVID-19. TCRdb keeps only in-frame clones here, not all; method: immunoSEQ multiplex PCR. The sample includes about 160,000 clones, 70% to 90% seen only once; the top ten take under 7%. Sequenced material: PBMCs or T cells enriched from blood (not recorded which). These receptors all stem from a man aged 40-49 years who had recovered from COVID-19.

The rearrangement joins TRBV9 to TRBJ2-5, with 8 bases identical to TRBD2. Losses at the gene ends were 0 bases for V and 5 bases for J; bases not matched to a gene: 12. This CDR3 is 17 amino acids long. In germline, CDR1 is SGDLS, CDR2 YYNGEE. The CDR3 DNA is TGTGCCAGCAGCGTAGCATCCAGCGGGGGCAGGAGGGAGACCCAGTACTTC. It specifies CASSVASSGGRRETQYF.

The chain is built from TRBV12-3 or TRBV12-4 and TRBJ1-1; 8 positions agree with TRBD1. This CDR3 contains 12 residues. Unmatched junction bases numbered 7, after V lost 6 bases and J lost 10 bases. CDR3 amino acids: CASSDRGGGAFF. The CDR3 DNA reads as TGTGCCAGCAGCGACAGGGGAGGGGGAGCTTTCTTT.

The chain employs TRBV7-8 and TRBJ1-2, with a tentative D call TRBD1 (5 bases). The germline V gene encodes CDR1 SGHVS and CDR2 FQNEAQ. The CDR3 is made up of 15 amino acids. V gave up 0 bases and J gave up 8 bases, with 16 bases separating them. CDR3 DNA: TGTGCCAGCAGCTTAGCCCAGGGTATGTTCTCCGGCTACACCTTC. Protein: CASSLAQGMFSGYTF.

The chain employs TRBV30 and TRBJ1-2, with 8 bases matching TRBD1. The CDR3 sequence is 16 residues long. V lost 7 bases to trimming and J lost 3 bases; unmatched junction nucleotides: 16. The germline gives CDR1 GTSNPN, CDR2 SVGIG (reference sequence). CDR3 in DNA: TGTGCCTCGGCGGACAGGGTAATTTTCGGAGACTATGGCTACACCTTC. This sequence encodes CASADRVIFGDYGYTF.

The table lists this clone with a count of one. J is TRBJ2-1 and V is TRBV27; 11 bases agree with TRBD1. The CDR3 runs 19 residues. Germline V lookup: CDR1 MNHEY, CDR2 SMNVEV (reference sequence). After removal of 7 bases from V and 0 bases from J, the junction contained 14 bases not matched to a gene. CDR3 DNA: TGTGCCAGCACCCGGACAGGGGGCGGTTCCGGCCTCTCCTACAATGAGCAGTTCTTC. Translation: CASTRTGGGSGLSYNEQFF.

V usage is TRBV7-3 and J usage is TRBJ2-3, with unresolved D. This CDR3 is built from 14 residues. Per germline, CDR1 SGHTA and CDR2 FQGTGA. The V end lost 4 bases, the J end lost 2 bases, and 10 bases lay between the germline ends. Here the CDR3 DNA reads TGTGCCAGCAGCTCCATTGGCCTCACAGATACGCAGTATTTT. This encodes CASSSIGLTDTQYF.

J is TRBJ2-7 and V is TRBV6-5; D is possibly TRBD1 (5 bases). Trimming took off 0 bases at V and 2 bases at J, with 11 bases between the two ends. Germline loops: CDR1 MNHEY, CDR2 SVGAGI. The CDR3 extends over 15 amino acids. CDR3 DNA sequence: TGTGCCAGCAGTTACTCTTATCAGGGCACCTACGAGCAGTACTTC. Translating gives CASSYSYQGTYEQYF.

A single count supports this clone. The chain couples TRBV5-4 to TRBJ2-5, with D perhaps TRBD2 (7 bases). Germline CDR1 reads SGHNT; CDR2 reads YYREEE (reference sequence). V lost 4 bases and J lost 5, with 15 bases in between. The CDR3 spans 14 residues. The CDR3 loop reads CASSPGGGRETQYF. Here the CDR3 DNA reads TGTGCCAGCAGCCCTGGGGGGGGGCGGGAGACCCAGTACTTC. Looking up the rest from reference TRBV5-4 and TRBJ2-5 gives the full variable domain: ETGVTQSPTHLIKTRGQQVTLRCSSQSGHNTVSWYQQALGQGPQFIFQYYREEENGRGNFPPRFSGLQFPNYSSELNVNALELDDSALYLCASSPGGGRETQYFGPGTRLLVL.

The chain links TRBV19 to TRBJ1-1; D ambiguous. From germline, CDR1 is LNHDA and CDR2 SQIVND (reference sequence). Deletions cut 5 bases from V and 2 bases from J, with 9 bases between. The CDR3 is 13 residues long. This CDR3 is CASSFQINTEAFF. The CDR3, as DNA: TGTGCCAGTAGTTTTCAGATAAACACTGAAGCTTTCTTT.

This clone was counted a single time. V and J are TRBV21-1 and TRBJ2-3; the D segment call TRBD2 is taken from the table without a DNA check. TRBV21-1 is a known pseudogene. The CDR3 runs to 16 residues. In DNA, the CDR3 is TGTGCCGCCTCTGCGACTAGCGGGGGGAGCACAGATACGCAGTATTTT. It specifies CAASATSGGSTDTQYF.

This clone was found once. The rearrangement uses TRBV2 and TRBJ1-5; D is perhaps TRBD1 (6 bases). CDR1 is SNHLY, CDR2 FYNNEI, per germline. Deletions cut 10 bases from V and 4 bases from J, with 20 bases between. The CDR3 is 15 amino acids. The CDR3 here is CATRAREGENQPQHF. CDR3 DNA sequence: TGTGCCACTCGAGCCAGGGAGGGGGAAAATCAGCCCCAGCATTTT.

The chain combines TRBV6-5 with TRBJ2-5; TRBD1 aligns across 10 bases. This CDR3 comprises 15 residues. Germline CDR1 is MNHEY and CDR2 is SVGAGI. J was trimmed by 5 bases and V by 6 bases; bases with no gene match: 9. The CDR3 DNA sequence: TGTGCCAGCAGCCTAGCGACAGGGGGCGTGGAGACCCAGTACTTC. Its protein is CASSLATGGVETQYF.

This clone was found a few times. V usage is TRBV28 and J usage is TRBJ1-3; D uncertain. V lost 1 base and J lost 3, with 7 bases in between. This CDR3 has 14 amino acids. Germline-derived CDR1 and CDR2 are MDHEN and SYDVKM. CDR3 residues: CASSLLRVGNTIYF. The CDR3 nucleotides read TGTGCCAGCAGTTTATTGAGGGTTGGAAACACCATATATTTT.

Concerning this clone itself: Other DNA sequences in the sample encode the same CDR3. The V and J genes are TRBV7-2 and TRBJ2-1, with D possibly TRBD2 on 5 matching bases. CDR1 is SGHTA, CDR2 FQGNSA, per germline. The length of the CDR3 is 19 residues. The V gene lost 0 bases and the J gene lost 3 bases, with 21 bases spanning the gap. DNA for the CDR3: TGTGCCAGCAGCTTAGCCCCCTCCCTCATAGGCCGGGACTACAATGAGCAGTTCTTC. As protein: CASSLAPSLIGRDYNEQFF. Complete variable domain (other parts from reference TRBV7-2 and TRBJ2-1): GAGVSQSPSNKVTEKGKDVELRCDPISGHTALYWYRQSLGQGLEFLIYFQGNSAPDKSGLPSDRFSAERTGGSVSTLTIQRTQQEDSAVYLCASSLAPSLIGRDYNEQFFGPGTRLTVL.

This clone was recorded once. This chain joins TRBV5-1 and TRBJ2-7; 8 bases agree with TRBD2. Losses at the gene ends were 1 base for V and 7 bases for J; bases not matched to a gene: 10. The germline gives CDR1 SGHRS, CDR2 YFSETQ. The length of the CDR3 is 15 residues. CDR3 bases: TGCGCCAGCAGCTTGAGGAACGGGGGGGCGGAAGAGCAGTACTTC. Translation: CASSLRNGGAEEQYF.

There are a few counts of this clone. The chain uses TRBV3-1 (or the pseudogene TRBV3-2) and TRBJ1-1; TRBD1 might be the D (5 bases). The V end was cut by 4 bases, the J end by 7 bases, with 7 bases between. The CDR3 covers 11 residues. Germline assignment: CDR1 LGHDT and CDR2 YNNKEL (reference sequence). The CDR3 reads CASSRGDEAFF. CDR3 DNA: TGTGCCAGCAGCCGGGGGGATGAAGCTTTCTTT.

This sequence joins TRBV2 and TRBJ2-5; D might be TRBD1 (6 bases). The V end lost 4 bases, the J end lost 2 bases, and 8 bases lay between the germline ends. Germline CDR1 and CDR2: SNHLY and FYNNEI. The CDR3 extends over 13 amino acids. In nucleotides, the CDR3 is TGTGCCAGCAGTGGGGGGCTACAAGAGACCCAGTACTTC. It codes for CASSGGLQETQYF. The variable domain in full, with the rest retrieved from reference TRBV2 and TRBJ2-5, is EPEVTQTPSHQVTQMGQEVILRCVPISNHLYFYWYRQILGQKVEFLVSFYNNEISEKSEIFDDQFSVERPDGSNFTLKIRSTKLEDSAMYFCASSGGLQETQYFGPGTRLLVL.

The genes are TRBV12-5 and TRBJ1-4; the match to TRBD1 covers 8 bases. Germline loops: CDR1 LGHNT, CDR2 FRNRAP. This CDR3 is 15 amino acids long. V lost 2 bases to trimming and J lost 7 bases; unmatched junction nucleotides: 6. CDR3 residues: CASGLIQGAREKLFF. As DNA, the CDR3 is TGTGCTAGTGGTTTGATCCAGGGGGCGCGTGAAAAACTGTTTTTT.

The chain employs TRBV30 and TRBJ2-3; D is undetermined. The V gene lost 0 bases and the J gene lost 2 bases, with 9 bases spanning the gap. Germline CDR1 GTSNPN, CDR2 SVGIG (reference sequence). The CDR3 runs 14 residues. This chain's CDR3 is CAWSVGGSTDTQYF. The CDR3 DNA reads as TGTGCCTGGAGTGTTGGTGGCTCCACAGATACGCAGTATTTT.

This sequence joins TRBV7-6 and TRBJ2-5; TRBD2 aligns across 9 bases. V lost 2 bases to trimming and J lost 5 bases; unmatched junction nucleotides: 15. Germline values: CDR1 SGHVS, CDR2 FNYEAQ. The CDR3 is 18 amino acids. DNA of the CDR3: TGTGCCAGCAGCTTAATGGCTAGCGGGGCCGGCGGTCGGGAGACCCAGTACTTC. It codes for CASSLMASGAGGRETQYF.

The chain uses TRBV9 and TRBJ1-1; maybe TRBD1 (6 bases). Germline values: CDR1 SGDLS, CDR2 YYNGEE. Deletions cut 3 bases from V and 0 bases from J, with 6 bases between. CDR3 length equals 13 residues. In DNA form, the CDR3 reads TGTGCCAGCAGCGGGACAGTGAACACTGAAGCTTTCTTT. Translating gives CASSGTVNTEAFF.

The chain joins TRBV4-2 to TRBJ2-5; 8 nucleotides match TRBD1. The ends lost 1 base at V and 4 bases at J; junction bases unmatched: 5. Per the germline V gene, CDR1 is LGHNA and CDR2 is YNFKEQ. This CDR3 has 15 residues. The CDR3 spells CASSQGGQAVETQYF. The CDR3 DNA is TGTGCCAGCAGCCAAGGGGGACAGGCCGTAGAGACCCAGTACTTC.